This T cell receptor (beta chain) was identified in a study of read filtering for tumor transcriptome and immune sequencing. Study outcomes and limitations: Dropping single-read clonotypes raised IR-seq and RNA-seq shared-clonotype correlation.

The CDR3 is 16 residues long. CDR1 and CDR2 (germline): SQVTM, ANQGSEA. The ends were cut back, 4 bases at V and 2 bases at J, with 18 bases in the middle. This clonotype was found many times. Its antigen is unidentified. Molecular barcoded adaptors covering alpha/delta and beta/gamma chains were used on 400 ng RNA. TCRdb re-called the reads with MiXCR, one entry per CDR3 protein. Of roughly 130,000 distinct CDR3 sequences listed, roughly 13% were seen once; the top ten hold approximately 11%. Sequencing was carried out using a population of CD138-negative cells sorted from bone marrow. This clonotype originated in a donor at least 40 years old with multiple myeloma. This rearrangement joins TRBV29-1 to TRBJ2-1, with D perhaps given as TRBD1 or TRBD2 (5 bases each). For the CDR3, the DNA is TGCAGCGTTGTCCCGTCGACAGTCGGGACCTACAATGAGCAGTTCTTC. Its protein product is CSVVPSTVGTYNEQFF.